This T cell receptor (beta chain) comes out of a study of cytomegalovirus exposure and HLA in healthy donors. Study at large: Sequencing of about 200 million T cells in an earlier analysis found 95 million to 120 million unique TCR beta sequences. Study-wide results and caveats: The availability of immune exposure information extended only to CMV serostatus. What TCR beta sequences reportedly achieved was accurate prediction of HLA-A and HLA-B alleles in most subjects.

This clone occurred a few times. Antigen specificity is unknown. Vbeta (60) and Jbeta (13) primers were used in the PCR. Using immunoSEQ multiplex PCR, the repertoire was profiled, and TCRdb retains in-frame clones only, with some absent. The sample has some 180,000 clones; 77% are singletons. The sequence was collected from a woman between 55 and 75 years old in good health and CMV-seropositive. The sequencing sample was made of PBMCs.

Written as DNA, the CDR3 is TGTGCCAGCAGCGTAGAGGGGACAGGGGGAACTAATGAAAAACTGTTTTTT. Protein: CASSVEGTGGTNEKLFF. J is TRBJ1-4 and V is TRBV9; 11 positions match TRBD1. Losses at the gene ends were 0 bases for V and 1 base for J; bases not matched to a gene: 2. Germline V gene sequence: CDR1 SGDLS, CDR2 YYNGEE. The CDR3 sequence is 17 residues long.